The entry below gives a single TCR beta chain sequence along with its context. Its antigen is not known. The sample comes from a study of T-cell memory formation after mild COVID-19. On the study more broadly: There were largely donor-specific TCR clusters. Notes on the study in general: For contracting clones, CD4+ ones sat mainly in CM and EM, CD8+ in EMRA. Later expanders leaned toward CD4+, whereas clones contracting from day 15 to 85 were balanced CD4/CD8.

TCRdb re-called the 5' RACE reads with MiXCR, one entry per CDR3 protein. This sample has 450,000 to 650,000 distinct CDR3 sequences; roughly 17% occur once, and the top ten carry around 12%. The V end lost 2 bases, the J end lost 3 bases, and 12 bases lay between the germline ends. CDR1 is SGHRS, CDR2 YFSETQ, per germline. The CDR3 extends over 14 amino acids. The receptor's source is an adult woman who had mild COVID-19 (a few samples of this study predate the infection). Cell type and time point are not known. Material: PBMCs or a T cell subset sorted from them (not recorded which). The gene calls are TRBV5-1 and TRBJ2-7; D might be TRBD2 (6 bases). The DNA of the CDR3 is TGCGCCAGCAGCTTCTTTGGGACTTACTACGAGCAGTACTTC. As protein: CASSFFGTYYEQYF.